This is a list of T cell receptor beta chains from one sample in a study of blood T cell repertoires in COVID-19. Sequenced by immunoSEQ multiplex PCR; TCRdb stores in-frame clones only, minus some. The table records some 20,000 clones, approximately 88% of them present only once. Material: peripheral blood. The receptors originated from a human donor in a cohort sampled during active COVID-19. The donor label of this sample is uncertain. The CDR3 runs from the conserved cysteine through the conserved F or W. The D gene is left open where the match is weak. Size tells how often a clone was seen (once, few, many) or the class of an expanded clone, and some rows leave it out.

TRBV6-2/TRBV6-3	TRBJ2-3	NA	TRBD2	TGTGCCAGCAGTTACTCCGGGACTAGCGGGAGAAGGACAGATACGCAGTATTTT	CASSYSGTSGRRTDTQYF
TRBV5-4	TRBJ2-1	NA	TRBD2	TGTGCCAGCAAGGGACTAGCGGGAGGGGAGTACAATGAGCAGTTCTTC	CASKGLAGGEYNEQFF
TRBV2	TRBJ2-2	once	NA	TGTGCCAGCCTTCCCTTCGGGAGCACCGGGGAGCTGTTTTTT	CASLPFGSTGELFF
TRBV27	TRBJ2-1	NA	NA	TGTGCCAGCAGTCCCCCTAGGAATGAGCAGTTCTTC	CASSPPRNEQFF
TRBV2	TRBJ2-5	NA	NA	TGTGCCAGCAGTGAGGCAGTTGAGACCCAGTACTTC	CASSEAVETQYF
TRBV24-1	TRBJ2-1	NA	TRBD2	TGTGCCACCAGTGATCGGACTAGCGGGATTGACAATGAGCAGTTCTTC	CATSDRTSGIDNEQFF
TRBV30	TRBJ2-3	NA	TRBD2	TGTGCCTGGAGTTTTGAGCGGGAGGTAGATACGCAGTATTTT	CAWSFEREVDTQYF
TRBV5-1	TRBJ2-5	NA	TRBD2	TGCGCCAGCAGCTTGGGGGCGGGAGTGGAAGAGACCCAGTACTTC	CASSLGAGVEETQYF
TRBV11-2	TRBJ1-2	NA	TRBD1	TGTGCCAGCAGTCGAATAAGGGGGGACAGGGGATATTCCGACTATGGCTACACCTTC	CASSRIRGDRGYSDYGYTF
TRBV29-1	TRBJ2-3	once	TRBD2	TGCAGCGCCCGGGGGGGAGCGGGAATGGCAGATACGCAGTATTTT	CSARGGAGMADTQYF